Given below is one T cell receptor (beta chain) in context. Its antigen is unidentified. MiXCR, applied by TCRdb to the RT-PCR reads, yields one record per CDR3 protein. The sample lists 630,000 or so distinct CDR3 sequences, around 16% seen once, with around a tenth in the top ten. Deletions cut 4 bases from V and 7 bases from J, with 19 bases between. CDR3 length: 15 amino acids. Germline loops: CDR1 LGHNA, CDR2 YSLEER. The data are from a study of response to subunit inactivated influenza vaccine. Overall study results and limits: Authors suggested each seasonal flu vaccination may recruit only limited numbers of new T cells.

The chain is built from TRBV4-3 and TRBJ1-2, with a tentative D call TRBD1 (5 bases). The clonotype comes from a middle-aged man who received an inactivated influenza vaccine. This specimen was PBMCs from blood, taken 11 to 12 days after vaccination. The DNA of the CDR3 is TGCGCCAGCAGCCTAAAAAGAAGTGGGGGACCTGGCTACACCTTC. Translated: CASSLKRSGGPGYTF.